One and the same sample provided the 23 T cell receptor beta chains below, sequenced in a study of T cell repertoires in cytomegalovirus infection. Which antigens these TCRs recognize remains unknown. In TCRdb, the reads were re-called with MiXCR into one record per CDR3 protein. The profile shows about 700,000 distinct CDR3 sequences, around a third of them singletons. The sequencing used cultured PBMCs, collected from culture after CMV antigen stimulation. The receptors derive from a human donor in good health (CMV status not recorded). Some clones in this sample may be carry-over from other donors' samples.

This clonotype was seen a few times. The chain recombines TRBV10-2 with TRBJ1-2; D might be TRBD1 (5 bases). This CDR3 is 14 amino acids long. The germline V gene encodes CDR1 WSHSY and CDR2 SAAADI. Trimming left V 3 bases short and J 2 bases short, with 10 bases between. The CDR3 bases are TGCGCCAGCAGTGACCGGAGGGGCAACTATGGCTACACCTTC. It codes for CASSDRRGNYGYTF.

This clonotype was seen many times. The CDR3 DNA follows: TGTGCCAGCAGTTGGAGCGGGAGTTCGAATGAGCAGTTCTTC. It yields the protein CASSWSGSSNEQFF. V gene TRBV12-3 or TRBV12-4 combines with J gene TRBJ2-1, with 8 bases lining up with TRBD2. With 4 bases clipped from V and 7 bases from J, the junction kept 6 bases outside the gene matches. The CDR3 covers 14 residues.

This clonotype was seen only a few times. J is TRBJ1-3 and V is TRBV2; the D gene is possibly TRBD1 (6 bases). The CDR3 consists of 14 residues. V was cut by 7 bases and J by 8 bases, with 18 bases left in between. Germline V lookup: CDR1 SNHLY, CDR2 FYNNEI. The CDR3 spells CASTPQGGRDTIYF. The CDR3 bases are TGTGCCAGCACCCCTCAAGGGGGGAGGGACACCATATATTTT. The variable domain in full, with the rest retrieved from reference TRBV2 and TRBJ1-3, is EPEVTQTPSHQVTQMGQEVILRCVPISNHLYFYWYRQILGQKVEFLVSFYNNEISEKSEIFDDQFSVERPDGSNFTLKIRSTKLEDSAMYFCASTPQGGRDTIYFGEGSWLTVV.

The chain combines TRBV6-1 with TRBJ2-7; possible D gene TRBD1, 7 bases. Germline values: CDR1 MNHNS, CDR2 SASEGT. The CDR3 has 15 residues. V was cut by 7 bases and J by 2 bases, with 18 bases left in between. The CDR3 here is CASTPGGIKTYEQYF. Here the CDR3 DNA reads TGTGCCAGCACTCCAGGGGGGATAAAAACCTACGAGCAGTACTTC.

Written as DNA, the CDR3 is TGTGCCAGCAGTGAAGAGGGACAGGGCACCGGGGAGCTGTTTTTT. Its translation is CASSEEGQGTGELFF. The V gene is TRBV2, the J gene TRBJ2-2; TRBD1 matches at 9 bases. There are 15 residues in the CDR3. After removal of 1 base from V and 4 bases from J, the junction contained 1 base not matched to a gene. Germline V lookup: CDR1 SNHLY, CDR2 FYNNEI.

This clonotype was observed many times. The rearrangement uses TRBV12-3 or TRBV12-4 and TRBJ1-4; no reliable D call. This CDR3 is 13 amino acids long. The ends were cut back, 6 bases at V and 11 bases at J, with 16 bases in the middle. The CDR3 region is CASRLSDPGKLFF. The DNA of the CDR3 is TGTGCCAGCAGGTTAAGTGACCCCGGCAAACTGTTTTTT.

The chain links TRBV19 to TRBJ2-5, with 7 bases fitting TRBD2. The CDR3 length is 16 residues. CDR1 and CDR2 (germline): LNHDA, SQIVND (reference sequence). The V gene end was trimmed by 4 bases and the J gene end by 3 bases; junction bases not matched to a gene: 11. CDR3 in amino acids: CASSTHPSREKETQYF. CDR3 DNA sequence: TGTGCCAGTAGTACACACCCCTCGCGGGAGAAAGAGACCCAGTACTTC.

This clonotype has just a few counts. The chain carries TRBV6-1 and TRBJ2-5; 8 bases map to TRBD2. J gave up 3 bases and V 6 bases, and 9 bases lay outside the gene matches. This CDR3 contains 15 residues. Germline V CDR1 and CDR2: MNHNS, SASEGT. CDR3 loop: CASSSTSGVKETQYF. CDR3 nucleotides: TGTGCCAGCAGCTCCACTAGCGGAGTAAAAGAGACCCAGTACTTC.

The rearrangement uses TRBV7-2 and TRBJ2-3; D call uncertain. CDR3 length: 15 residues. Trimming removed 2 bases at V and 6 bases at J, with 15 bases between. CDR1 is SGHTA and CDR2 is FQGNSA in the germline V gene. In nucleotides, the CDR3 is TGTGCCAGCAGCTTAAGGGCAACCACCAGGGATACGCAGTATTTT. It is translated as CASSLRATTRDTQYF.

This sequence joins TRBV6-2 or TRBV6-3 and TRBJ2-3; D is ambiguous. The J call may be in error: the DNA end matches TRBJ1-5 better. CDR3 length: 12 amino acids. Looked up from germline, CDR1 is MNHEY and CDR2 is SVGEGT. This CDR3 reads CASSYSYKEQHF. CDR3 bases: TGTGCCAGCAGTTACTCGTATAAAGAACAGCATTTT.

This chain joins TRBV6-1 and TRBJ2-7; D call uncertain. This CDR3 region has 13 residues. The V end was cut by 4 bases, the J end by 2 bases, with 9 bases between. Germline V gives CDR1 MNHNS, CDR2 SASEGT. The CDR3 spells CASSVMGTYEQYF. The CDR3 DNA reads TGTGCCAGCAGTGTCATGGGAACCTACGAGCAGTACTTC.

This clonotype has a handful of counts. The J gene is TRBJ2-2, the V gene TRBV4-2; possible D gene TRBD1, 5 bases. V shed 1 base and J shed 5 bases, with 14 bases lying between them. The CDR3 runs to 16 residues. Germline CDR1 and CDR2: LGHNA and YNFKEQ. The CDR3 protein is CASSQGSQGYTGELFF. The CDR3 DNA reads TGTGCCAGCAGCCAAGGAAGCCAGGGATATACCGGGGAGCTGTTTTTT.

The chain links TRBV10-3 to TRBJ2-1; no definite D call. Germline V CDR1 and CDR2: ENHRY, SYGVKD. CDR3 length equals 14 residues. Trimming removed 6 bases at V and 4 bases at J, with 13 bases between. The CDR3 region is CAIRNSERYNEQFF. The CDR3 DNA is TGTGCCATCAGAAACAGCGAAAGATACAATGAGCAGTTCTTC.

In this sample, this clonotype turned up many times. The chain is built from TRBV7-2 and TRBJ1-2; maybe TRBD1 (6 bases). Germline CDR1 SGHTA, CDR2 FQGNSA. The CDR3 covers 14 residues. V shed 5 bases and J shed 4 bases, with 14 bases lying between them. DNA for the CDR3: TGTGCCAGCAGCGACGGGTGGGGGGCCTATGGCTACACCTTC. Amino acid sequence: CASSDGWGAYGYTF.

This chain joins TRBV2 and TRBJ2-7; the D gene is possibly TRBD1 (5 bases). The V and J ends lost 3 bases and 7 bases respectively, with 16 bases between them. The CDR3 totals 14 residues. Germline V gene data show CDR1 as SNHLY and CDR2 as FYNNEI. CDR3 sequence reads: CASSESTGPGEQYF. DNA for the CDR3: TGTGCCAGCAGTGAGTCAACAGGCCCCGGTGAGCAGTACTTC.

This clonotype was seen only once. The chain carries TRBV2 and TRBJ1-4; no clear D gene. Trimming took 5 bases from V and 3 from J, leaving 10 bases between them. Germline loops: CDR1 SNHLY, CDR2 FYNNEI. This CDR3 is 14 amino acids long. The DNA for the CDR3 is TGTGCCAGCAGTAGGGAGGCAGCTAATGAAAAACTGTTTTTT. This encodes CASSREAANEKLFF.

At least ten counts were recorded for this clonotype. This chain joins TRBV7-8 and TRBJ2-7; D may be TRBD1 (6 bases). Germline values: CDR1 SGHVS, CDR2 FQNEAQ. V lost 4 bases to trimming and J lost 2 bases, with 18 bases between them. The CDR3 runs 16 residues. The CDR3 region has the DNA TGTGCCAGCAGCTCGCCGGGACATCTTCTTACCTACGAGCAGTACTTC. This codes for CASSSPGHLLTYEQYF.

This clonotype was observed at least ten times. This sequence joins TRBV7-9 and TRBJ2-5, with D tentatively TRBD1 (6 bases). CDR1 and CDR2 (germline): SEHNR, FQNEAQ (reference sequence). The CDR3 is made up of 13 amino acids. Trimming shortened V by 6 bases and J by 1 base, and 9 bases separated the two germline ends. The DNA of the CDR3 is TGTGCCAGCAGACAGGACAGCCAAGAGACCCAGTACTTC. Translating it yields CASRQDSQETQYF.

The rearrangement uses TRBV12-3 or TRBV12-4 and TRBJ2-4, with TRBD2 identical over 9 bases. V shed 5 bases and J 7 bases; nucleotides not matched to a gene: 9. There are 15 residues in the CDR3. DNA for the CDR3: TGTGCCAGCAGTCTACGGGGTGCGGGAGGGAACATTCAGTACTTC. This sequence encodes CASSLRGAGGNIQYF.

V is TRBV7-2 and J is TRBJ2-7; 14 bases fit TRBD2. Germline CDR1 reads SGHTA; CDR2 reads FQGNSA. V shed 1 base, J shed 6 bases, and the junction held 5 bases outside the gene matches. This CDR3 has 16 amino acids. The DNA of the CDR3 is TGTGCCAGCAGCTTAGAAATCGGACTAGCGGGGGGCGAGCAGTACTTC. This encodes CASSLEIGLAGGEQYF.

This clonotype was seen at least ten times. The chain has TRBV7-2 and TRBJ1-5; 8 bases are a match to TRBD1. Germline CDR1 reads SGHTA; CDR2 reads FQGNSA. V lost 4 bases to trimming and J lost 4 bases; unmatched junction nucleotides: 6. This CDR3 has 15 amino acids. The CDR3 protein is CASSSQGGKNQPQHF. In nucleotides, the CDR3 is TGTGCCAGCAGCTCACAGGGGGGTAAGAATCAGCCCCAGCATTTT.

This clonotype was observed a handful of times. The chain is built from TRBV6-2 or TRBV6-3 and TRBJ2-3; D is undetermined. The CDR3 covers 13 residues. Trimming removed 2 bases at V and 6 bases at J, with 9 bases between. The germline V gene has CDR1 MNHEY and CDR2 SVGEGT. CDR3 in amino acids: CASSYLRVDTQYF. The CDR3 DNA reads TGTGCCAGCAGTTACCTCAGAGTGGATACGCAGTATTTT.

This clonotype was picked up a small number of times. V usage is TRBV5-8 and J usage is TRBJ1-1; TRBD1 might be the D (5 bases). The CDR3 has 14 amino acids. The germline V gene has CDR1 SGHTS and CDR2 YDEGEE. The germline V and J ends were trimmed by 5 bases and 3 bases, with 14 bases remaining between them. The CDR3, as DNA: TGTGCCAGCAGAGTCCCTGGGACTCACACTGAAGCTTTCTTT. Amino acids: CASRVPGTHTEAFF.